The 24 T cell receptor beta chains presented below share a single source sample, sequenced in a study of beta chain features in type 1 diabetes. What was sequenced were expressed TCRB transcripts, since all of the isolated RNA had been reverse transcribed. Only in-frame clones appear in the TCRdb table, and some are missing; sequencing was by immunoSEQ multiplex PCR. Among about 180,000 clones listed, about 13% were seen once. Sequenced material: central memory CD4+ T cells from blood. Every receptor here comes from a woman younger than 35 in good health.

The rearrangement uses TRBV9 and TRBJ2-7, with a weak D call TRBD2 (5 bases). The CDR3 is made up of 14 amino acids. The V gene lost 3 bases and the J gene lost 3 bases, with 13 bases spanning the gap. CDR1 and CDR2 (germline): SGDLS, YYNGEE. The CDR3 reads CASSAGLNDYEQYF. CDR3 nucleotides: TGTGCCAGCAGCGCGGGATTAAACGACTACGAGCAGTACTTC.

This clone appeared a few times. The rearrangement uses TRBV18 and TRBJ2-3; TRBD2 is a possible D gene (5 bases). This CDR3 comprises 15 residues. Germline CDR1 and CDR2: KGHSH and LQKENI. V was cut by 1 base and J by 4 bases, with 12 bases left in between. The CDR3: CASSPLATGADTQYF. The CDR3 DNA follows: TGTGCCAGCTCACCACTAGCGACTGGCGCAGATACGCAGTATTTT. Complete variable domain (other parts from reference TRBV18 and TRBJ2-3): NAGVMQNPRHLVRRRGQEARLRCSPMKGHSHVYWYRQLPEEGLKFMVYLQKENIIDESGMPKERFSAEFPKEGPSILRIQQVVRGDSAAYFCASSPLATGADTQYFGPGTRLTVL.

The chain is built from TRBV4-2 and TRBJ2-1; 7 nucleotides match TRBD2. The junction had 3 bases not matched to a gene; V was cut back by 4 bases and J by 0 bases. The germline gives CDR1 LGHNA, CDR2 YNFKEQ. The CDR3 totals 15 residues. The CDR3 loop is CASSRSGASYNEQFF. The CDR3 nucleotides read TGTGCCAGCAGCCGGAGCGGGGCCTCCTACAATGAGCAGTTCTTC.

This clone was counted only a few times. The chain joins TRBV7-2 to TRBJ1-2, with 8 bases identical to TRBD1. The CDR3 loop spans 14 amino acids. The germline gives CDR1 SGHTA, CDR2 FQGNSA. Trimming at V came to 5 bases and at J to 4 bases, leaving 6 bases not matched to a gene. The CDR3 loop reads CASSPTGASYGYTF. The DNA for the CDR3 is TGTGCCAGCAGCCCGACAGGGGCCAGCTATGGCTACACCTTC.

This clone was seen more than once but under ten times. The V gene is TRBV18, the J gene TRBJ2-7; a possible D gene is TRBD2 (5 bases). The CDR3 is made up of 14 amino acids. V dropped 3 bases and J dropped 2 bases, with 11 bases sitting between them. Germline CDR1 KGHSH, CDR2 LQKENI. CDR3 DNA: TGTGCCAGCTCACCCGACGGGATCCCCTACGAGCAGTACTTC. This gives the protein CASSPDGIPYEQYF.

The chain carries TRBV5-6 and TRBJ2-5; 8 bases match TRBD2. The CDR3 runs 15 residues. The germline V gene encodes CDR1 SGHDT and CDR2 YYEEEE. V dropped 2 bases and J dropped 5; count of bases not matched to a gene: 8. The CDR3 DNA reads TGTGCCAGCAGCTTAGGCGGGAGGTTTTCCGAGACCCAGTACTTC. It yields the protein CASSLGGRFSETQYF.

The chain has TRBV6-4 and TRBJ2-1; TRBD1 matches 11 bases. CDR1 is MRHNA, CDR2 SNTAGT, per germline. This CDR3 comprises 14 residues. V was clipped by 3 bases and J by 8 bases; unmatched bases: 3. CDR3 sequence (DNA): TGTGCCAGCAGTGAAGGGACAGGGGGGTATGAGCAGTTCTTC. Its protein product is CASSEGTGGYEQFF.

The genes are TRBV9 and TRBJ1-2, with 8 bases matching TRBD1. J lost 3 bases, V lost 4 bases, and 8 bases had no gene match. There are 15 residues in the CDR3. Germline V gene lookup returns CDR1 SGDLS and CDR2 YYNGEE. CDR3 amino acids: CASSTSDRAYYGYTF. Here the CDR3 DNA reads TGTGCCAGCAGCACCTCGGACAGGGCTTACTATGGCTACACCTTC. The whole variable domain, remainder taken from reference TRBV9 and TRBJ1-2, is DSGVTQTPKHLITATGQRVTLRCSPRSGDLSVYWYQQSLDQGLQFLIQYYNGEERAKGNILERFSAQQFPDLHSELNLSSLELGDSALYFCASSTSDRAYYGYTFGSGTRLTVV.

V gene TRBV7-9 combines with J gene TRBJ2-3; the D gene is possibly TRBD2 (6 bases). CDR1 and CDR2 from the germline V gene are SEHNR and FQNEAQ (reference sequence). The CDR3 runs to 14 residues. V was clipped by 3 bases and J by 0 bases, with 7 bases between them. DNA of the CDR3: TGTGCCAGCAGCTTGGGGACTAGCACAGATACGCAGTATTTT. Amino acids: CASSLGTSTDTQYF.

V gene TRBV28 combines with J gene TRBJ2-1; TRBD2 matches 7 bases. CDR1 MDHEN and CDR2 SYDVKM come from the germline V gene. Germline trimming cut 8 bases from V and 8 bases from J; bases unmatched to any gene: 15. The CDR3 extends over 15 amino acids. The CDR3 DNA is TGTGCCAGCTCCGGGGAGGGAGGGCCTCGGGATGAGCAGTTCTTC. Its protein is CASSGEGGPRDEQFF. The complete variable domain, with remaining parts taken from reference TRBV28 and TRBJ2-1, reads DVKVTQSSRYLVKRTGEKVFLECVQDMDHENMFWYRQDPGLGLRLIYFSYDVKMKEKGDIPEGYSVSREKKERFSLILESASTNQTSMYLCASSGEGGPRDEQFFGPGTRLTVL.

This clone came up a few times. This sequence joins TRBV9 and TRBJ2-5; no firm D call. The CDR3 is 12 residues long. Germline V gene data show CDR1 as SGDLS and CDR2 as YYNGEE. The ends were cut back, 0 bases at V and 3 bases at J, with 3 bases in the middle. CDR3 bases: TGTGCCAGCAGCGTAGGAGAAGAGACCCAGTACTTC. This translates into CASSVGEETQYF.

This clone was found a few times. The chain combines TRBV28 with TRBJ2-3, with D possibly being TRBD1 (5 bases). CDR1 is MDHEN, CDR2 SYDVKM, per germline. Between the trimmed V and J ends, which lost 4 bases and 5 bases, there was a span of 10 bases. The CDR3 loop spans 13 amino acids. The CDR3 bases are TGTGCCAGCAGTTCACCAAGGGGAGATACGCAGTATTTT. Residues: CASSSPRGDTQYF.

This sequence joins TRBV29-1 and TRBJ1-1; D is undetermined. CDR1 and CDR2 from the germline V gene are SQVTM and ANQGSEA. V lost 1 base, J lost 1 base, and 7 bases lay in between. The CDR3 runs 13 residues. The CDR3 nucleotides read TGCAGCGTTGAAGGTCCGGGGAACACTGAAGCTTTCTTT. This codes for CSVEGPGNTEAFF.

The chain links TRBV7-9 to TRBJ2-1; perhaps TRBD2 as D (6 bases). Between the trimmed V and J ends, which lost 7 bases and 7 bases, there was a span of 20 bases. This CDR3 spans 15 amino acids. Germline values: CDR1 SEHNR, CDR2 FQNEAQ (reference sequence). The CDR3 region is CASTQTGGSGNEQFF. CDR3 sequence (DNA): TGTGCCAGCACCCAGACTGGGGGGAGTGGGAATGAGCAGTTCTTC.

A few counts support this clone. The chain combines TRBV29-1 with TRBJ2-3; 8 nucleotides line up with TRBD2. V dropped 6 bases and J dropped 6; count of bases not matched to a gene: 8. This CDR3 contains 13 residues. Germline V gene lookup returns CDR1 SQVTM and CDR2 ANQGSEA. The CDR3 nucleotides read TGCAGCGTCGGTCCAGCGGGAGTGGATACGCAGTATTTT. Translating gives CSVGPAGVDTQYF.

In this sample, this clone turned up a few times. CDR3 amino acids: CASSFTGTTGELFF. In nucleotides, the CDR3 is TGTGCCAGCAGCTTTACAGGGACCACCGGGGAGCTGTTTTTT. The V and J genes are TRBV7-9 and TRBJ2-2; possibly TRBD1 for D (6 bases). V lost 3 bases and J lost 4, with 9 bases in between. The germline V gene encodes CDR1 SEHNR and CDR2 FQNEAQ (reference sequence). The CDR3 contains 14 residues.

CDR3: CASSLARGLAGAANPNEQFF. Here the CDR3 DNA reads TGCGCCAGCAGCTTGGCCAGGGGACTAGCGGGAGCTGCGAACCCCAATGAGCAGTTCTTC. The rearrangement links TRBV5-1 to TRBJ2-1; 14 nucleotides agree with TRBD2. The CDR3 is 20 residues long. The germline CDR1 and CDR2 sequences are SGHRS and YFSETQ. The V gene end was trimmed by 0 bases and the J gene end by 6 bases; junction bases not matched to a gene: 14.

This chain uses TRBV7-9 with TRBJ2-7; TRBD2 matches 7 bases. The germline gives CDR1 SEHNR, CDR2 FQNEAQ (reference sequence). The CDR3 contains 16 residues. V lost 5 bases and J lost 0; bases outside the gene matches: 10. The DNA of the CDR3 is TGTGCCAGCAGCGAGATTCTGGGGGGGGGCTCCTACGAGCAGTACTTC. This sequence encodes CASSEILGGGSYEQYF.

The gene calls are TRBV11-2 and TRBJ2-3, with 14 bases that match TRBD2. Germline lookup yields CDR1 SGHAT and CDR2 FQNNGV. V lost 5 bases and J lost 5; bases outside the gene matches: 6. This CDR3 region has 16 residues. The CDR3 sequence is CASSPGLAGGKDTQYF. The CDR3 DNA is TGTGCCAGCAGCCCCGGACTAGCGGGAGGAAAAGATACGCAGTATTTT.

The V and J genes are TRBV19 and TRBJ2-1, with 7 bases lining up with TRBD2. The CDR3 length is 14 residues. CDR1 is LNHDA and CDR2 is SQIVND in the germline V gene (reference sequence). J was trimmed by 5 bases and V by 3 bases; bases with no gene match: 4. CDR3 in amino acids: CASSIASGNNEQFF. The CDR3, as DNA: TGTGCCAGTAGTATCGCTAGCGGAAACAATGAGCAGTTCTTC. Using reference TRBV19 and TRBJ2-1 for the parts outside the CDR3, the full variable domain is DGGITQSPKYLFRKEGQNVTLSCEQNLNHDAMYWYRQDPGQGLRLIYYSQIVNDFQKGDIAEGYSVSREKKESFPLTVTSAQKNPTAFYLCASSIASGNNEQFFGPGTRLTVL.

This rearrangement joins TRBV9 to TRBJ2-3; 10 positions agree with TRBD2. Trimming cost V 4 bases and J 5 bases; bases outside gene matches: 10. The CDR3 runs 16 residues. Germline lookup yields CDR1 SGDLS and CDR2 YYNGEE. CDR3 sequence: CASSQGSGRAVDTQYF. The CDR3 bases are TGTGCCAGCAGCCAAGGAAGCGGGAGGGCCGTAGATACGCAGTATTTT.

In its sample, this clone was seen a few times. The chain employs TRBV7-9 and TRBJ2-1; a weak D match, TRBD1 (6 bases). V shed 8 bases and J shed 5 bases, with 16 bases lying between them. Germline CDR1 and CDR2: SEHNR and FQNEAQ (reference sequence). This CDR3 contains 14 residues. The CDR3 nucleotides read TGTGCCAGCGATAAGGGGGACGTCCACAATGAGCAGTTCTTC. Translating it yields CASDKGDVHNEQFF. The full variable domain, with the rest looked up from reference TRBV7-9 and TRBJ2-1, is DTGVSQNPRHKITKRGQNVTFRCDPISEHNRLYWYRQTLGQGPEFLTYFQNEAQLEKSRLLSDRFSAERPKGSFSTLEIQRTEQGDSAMYLCASDKGDVHNEQFFGPGTRLTVL.

This clone was picked up a small number of times. The chain carries TRBV27 and TRBJ2-3; D might be TRBD1 (5 bases). Trimming cost V 4 bases and J 2 bases, with 13 bases left between them. There are 15 residues in the CDR3. Per germline, CDR1 MNHEY and CDR2 SMNVEV (reference sequence). The CDR3 coding sequence is TGTGCCAGCAGTTGGCAGGGTCTTGACACAGATACGCAGTATTTT. Its translation is CASSWQGLDTDTQYF.

The gene calls are TRBV6-1 and TRBJ2-5; D perhaps matches TRBD2 (6 bases). Between the trimmed V and J ends, which lost 4 bases and 4 bases, there was a span of 16 bases. Germline CDR1 MNHNS, CDR2 SASEGT. This CDR3 comprises 15 residues. In nucleotides, the CDR3 is TGTGCCAGCAGTGGCGGGGCATCCTTCGGAGAGACCCAGTACTTC. Its translation: CASSGGASFGETQYF.